The next 21 T cell receptor beta chains were all read from a single sample in a study of T cells in Graves' hyperthyroidism and ophthalmopathy. RNA transcripts were the template for amplifying TCR beta CDR3 regions. A first-round RT-PCR of the TCR CDR3 used the HTBI primer set. From the multiplex PCR reads, TCRdb called clonotypes with MiXCR, one entry per CDR3 protein. The sample lists under 650,000 distinct CDR3 sequences; about 17% were seen once. The sequencing input was blood. The source is a woman aged 25 to 45 with Graves' hyperthyroidism.

Many counts were recorded for this clonotype. J is TRBJ2-7 and V is TRBV12-3 or TRBV12-4, with D unresolved. The V gene lost 8 bases and the J gene lost 3 bases, with 11 bases spanning the gap. This CDR3 has 12 amino acids. The CDR3 spells CASSTFFYEQYF. The CDR3, as DNA: TGTGCCAGCTCCACCTTTTTCTACGAGCAGTACTTC.

This clonotype was detected a few times. An end of the junction does not agree with germline; a read error may underlie this. J is TRBJ2-2 and V is TRBV7-7; TRBD1 aligns across 11 bases. The CDR3 length is 16 residues. The V gene's germline CDR1 is SSHAT and CDR2 FNYEAQ (reference sequence). In DNA form, the CDR3 reads TGTGCTAGCAGCCTCGGGACAGGGGGTGGAACCGGGGAGCTGTTTTTT. It translates to CASSLGTGGGTGELFF.

In this sample, this clonotype turned up many times. The gene calls are TRBV27 and TRBJ1-1, with a weak D call TRBD1 (5 bases). Germline V gene sequence: CDR1 MNHEY, CDR2 SMNVEV (reference sequence). This CDR3 comprises 14 residues. V lost 5 bases and J 0 bases, leaving 10 bases between the germline ends. The CDR3 protein is CASSGGVMNTEAFF. The CDR3 nucleotides read TGTGCCAGCAGTGGAGGGGTTATGAACACTGAAGCTTTCTTT.

This sequence joins TRBV11-3 and TRBJ1-2; D gene uncertain. V was shortened by 1 base and J by 5 bases, with 14 bases between the two germline ends. The CDR3 is 15 residues long. CDR1 is SGHNT and CDR2 is YENEEA in the germline V gene. CDR3 in amino acids: CASSLAGRERYGYTF. CDR3 coding DNA: TGTGCCAGCAGCTTAGCCGGCCGAGAGAGGTATGGCTACACCTTC.

Points on this clonotype: As the CDR3 is not closed by the conserved phenylalanine or tryptophan, this likely results from a read error. The DNA is omitted, as the CDR3 cannot be located on it reliably, and the CDR3 follows TCRdb's listing. The chain combines TRBV30 with TRBJ1-2; TRBD1, as called in the table, went unchecked against the DNA. The germline gives CDR1 GTSNPN, CDR2 SVGIG (reference sequence). The CDR3 adds up to 11 amino acids, both ends counted. The chain's CDR3 is CAYGTSYGDTL.

Many counts were recorded for this clonotype. The chain employs TRBV5-1 and TRBJ2-1; D is uncertain. CDR3 length equals 15 residues. With 1 base removed from V and 8 bases from J, the gap between germline ends came to 16 bases. From germline, CDR1 is SGHRS and CDR2 YFSETQ. As DNA, the CDR3 is TGCGCCAGCAGCTTGTTGGGTCAGGTGTCGGATGAGCAGTTCTTC. Translated: CASSLLGQVSDEQFF.

Comments on this clonotype: A single base separates this from a much larger clone, so it may be a read error. This chain joins TRBV13 and TRBJ1-2, with TRBD1 matching 7 bases. The V and J ends lost 8 bases and 12 bases, in that order; junction bases with no gene match: 12. The CDR3 is 12 residues long. The germline V gene has CDR1 PRHDT and CDR2 FYEKMQ (reference sequence). CDR3 nucleotide sequence: TGTGCCAGCTGGACAGGCAGGGGAAGCAACACCTTC. Its protein is CASWTGRGSNTF. Supplemented by reference TRBV13 and TRBJ1-2, the full variable domain reads AAGVIQSPRHLIKEKRETATLKCYPIPRHDTVYWYQQGPGQDPQFLISFYEKMQSDKGSIPDRFSAQQFSDYHSELNMSSLELGDSALYFCASWTGRGSNTFGSGTRLTVV.

This clonotype has at least ten counts. The chain couples TRBV5-1 to TRBJ2-1; unclear D gene. This CDR3 comprises 12 residues. The germline CDR1 and CDR2 sequences are SGHRS and YFSETQ. The V end lost 5 bases, the J end lost 6 bases, and 9 bases lay between the germline ends. CDR3 coding DNA: TGCGCCAGCAGTGGTACATTCAATGAGCAGTTCTTC. This translates into CASSGTFNEQFF.

This clonotype came up many times. The rearrangement links TRBV28 to TRBJ2-1, with D perhaps matching TRBD2 (6 bases). The V gene lost 5 bases and the J gene lost 1 base, with 18 bases spanning the gap. The CDR3 sequence is 17 residues long. CDR1 is MDHEN, CDR2 SYDVKM, per germline. CDR3 sequence reads: CASSPTLGRGSYNEQFF. The CDR3 DNA is TGTGCCAGCAGTCCCACCTTGGGGCGGGGTTCCTACAATGAGCAGTTCTTC.

The chain has TRBV3-1 and TRBJ2-7; a weak D match, TRBD1 (5 bases). The germline CDR1 and CDR2 sequences are LGHDT and YNNKEL (reference sequence). Trimming stripped 8 bases from V and 3 bases from J, with 17 bases between. There are 14 residues in the CDR3. This CDR3 is CASSSGSLGYEQYF. In DNA form, the CDR3 reads TGTGCCAGCTCCTCAGGGTCGTTGGGCTACGAGCAGTACTTC.

This clonotype has ten or more counts. This chain joins TRBV2 and TRBJ2-1; perhaps TRBD1 as D (5 bases). The V end lost 4 bases, the J end lost 1 base, and 5 bases lay between the germline ends. The CDR3 contains 13 residues. Germline V gene sequence: CDR1 SNHLY, CDR2 FYNNEI. The CDR3 sequence: CASSAGSYNEQFF. The CDR3 DNA sequence: TGTGCCAGCAGTGCAGGGTCCTACAATGAGCAGTTCTTC.

In the case of this clonotype: A read error may be the cause here, since a much bigger clone is one base away. The genes are TRBV12-5 and TRBJ2-3, with D maybe TRBD2 (5 bases). Per germline, CDR1 LGHNT and CDR2 FRNRAP. V shed 7 bases and J shed 0 bases, with 29 bases lying between them. The CDR3 runs 20 residues. CDR3: CASALRARGPNKTSTDTQYF. The CDR3 nucleotides read TGTGCTAGTGCCCTGAGGGCTCGCGGACCGAATAAAACTAGCACAGATACGCAGTATTTT.

The chain is built from TRBV29-1 and TRBJ2-1, with 8 bases fitting TRBD1. Germline trimming cut 6 bases from V and 9 bases from J; bases unmatched to any gene: 13. CDR3 length equals 14 residues. Germline CDR1 SQVTM, CDR2 ANQGSEA. The CDR3 sequence: CSVLPRTGIREQFF. The DNA for the CDR3 is TGCAGCGTCTTACCACGGACAGGGATACGTGAGCAGTTCTTC.

At least ten counts were recorded for this clonotype. The rearrangement uses TRBV30 and TRBJ1-1, with D possibly being TRBD1 (6 bases). Germline V gene lookup returns CDR1 GTSNPN and CDR2 SVGIG (reference sequence). This CDR3 comprises 13 residues. The V end was cut by 5 bases, the J end by 8 bases, with 18 bases between. The CDR3 sequence: CAWSLSGATEAFF. The DNA of the CDR3 is TGTGCCTGGTCCTTATCGGGGGCTACAGAAGCTTTCTTT. Drawing the rest from reference TRBV30 and TRBJ1-1, the complete variable domain is SQTIHQWPATLVQPVGSPLSLECTVEGTSNPNLYWYRQAAGRGLQLLFYSVGIGQISSEVPQNLSASRPQDRQFILSSKKLLLSDSGFYLCAWSLSGATEAFFGQGTRLTVV.

This chain connects TRBV9 to TRBJ2-7; tentatively, D is TRBD1 (6 bases). The V and J ends lost 4 bases and 5 bases respectively, with 16 bases between them. Germline values: CDR1 SGDLS, CDR2 YYNGEE. This CDR3 region has 14 residues. In DNA form, the CDR3 reads TGTGCCAGCAGCCCTGGGCAGGGGACCGACGAGCAGTACTTC. This codes for CASSPGQGTDEQYF.

Points on this clonotype: A read error is possible here, since a much larger clone lies one base away. The chain joins TRBV11-2 to TRBJ1-1; no clear D. The ends were cut back, 6 bases at V and 0 bases at J, with 8 bases in the middle. The CDR3 extends over 13 amino acids. From germline, CDR1 is SGHAT and CDR2 FQNNGV. This chain's CDR3 is CASRSNMNTEAFF. As DNA, the CDR3 is TGTGCCAGCAGATCAAACATGAACACTGAAGCTTTCTTT.

In this sample, this clonotype turned up many times. This chain joins TRBV20-1 and TRBJ2-3; the match to TRBD2 covers 9 bases. Per germline, CDR1 DFQATT and CDR2 SNEGSKA (reference sequence). CDR3 length: 15 amino acids. After removal of 3 bases from V and 5 bases from J, the junction contained 9 bases not matched to a gene. The CDR3 bases are TGCAGTGCTAGTGGTCGCGGGAGGGCTCAAGATACGCAGTATTTT. It codes for CSASGRGRAQDTQYF.

Ten or more counts support this clonotype. The J gene is TRBJ2-2, the V gene TRBV12-3 or TRBV12-4; D call uncertain. The V and J ends lost 8 bases and 1 base respectively, with 2 bases between them. CDR3 length equals 11 residues. CDR3 nucleotide sequence: TGTGCCAGCCAGAACACCGGGGAGCTGTTTTTT. Amino acids: CASQNTGELFF.

The chain joins TRBV19 to TRBJ2-1, with 15 bases lining up with TRBD2. Germline CDR1 and CDR2: LNHDA and SQIVND (reference sequence). The CDR3 runs to 19 residues. V shed 0 bases, J shed 7 bases, and the junction held 10 bases outside the gene matches. CDR3 protein: CASSIDLWTSGRAGNEQFF. The DNA for the CDR3 is TGTGCCAGTAGTATAGATCTCTGGACTAGCGGGAGGGCGGGGAATGAGCAGTTCTTC.

This clonotype was counted many times. The genes are TRBV12-3 or TRBV12-4 and TRBJ2-1; D gene ambiguous. V was shortened by 3 bases and J by 8 bases, with 17 bases between the two germline ends. The CDR3 has 15 amino acids. The CDR3 region has the DNA TGTGCCAGCAGTTTTCTTCTGCGGAGCCAGGATGAGCAGTTCTTC. This encodes CASSFLLRSQDEQFF.

Note on this clonotype: Possible read error: a much larger clone is one base away. This rearrangement joins TRBV7-3 to TRBJ2-7; TRBD2 matches 11 bases. Germline assignment: CDR1 SGHTA and CDR2 FQGTGA. This CDR3 comprises 14 residues. CDR3 region: CTSSPIAGGYEQYF. The CDR3 coding sequence is TGTACCAGCAGCCCCATAGCGGGAGGGTACGAGCAGTACTTC.